These 3 T cell receptor beta chains were sequenced from one sample in a study of T cells expressing NK-cell markers. From the 5' RACE reads, TCRdb lists one entry per CDR3 protein and no DNA. The table lists 500,000 or so distinct CDR3 sequences. Sequenced material: blood T cells: a sorted CD56 or NKG2C T cell subset, CD4+ or CD8+ T cells, or bulk PBMC T cells (not recorded which). These receptors were collected from a man aged 18-30 years in good health.

The V and J genes are TRBV7-2 and TRBJ2-1; TCRdb gives TRBD1 as the D gene, but with no DNA this cannot be confirmed. The CDR3 has 16 residues. Germline V gene data show CDR1 as SGHTA and CDR2 as FQGNSA. This chain's CDR3 is CASSWGPSEAYNEQFF.

The genes are TRBV7-6 and TRBJ1-5. The CDR3 has 14 residues. CDR1 SGHVS and CDR2 FNYEAQ come from the germline V gene. The CDR3 is CASSLERLGQPQHF.

The genes are TRBV5-1 and TRBJ2-1; with no DNA, the TCRdb D assignment of TRBD1 cannot be verified. The CDR3 totals 12 residues. In germline, CDR1 is SGHRS, CDR2 YFSETQ. CDR3 loop: CASSLEGAKQFF.